Reported below is one T cell receptor beta chain. Its antigen is unidentified. This record belongs to a study of cytomegalovirus exposure and HLA in healthy donors. The overall study: A later analysis reported the 90 to 150 validation repertoires used the same platform as the approximately 660 first-cohort repertoires. Study outcomes and limitations: Researchers counted around 160 TCR beta chains as cytomegalovirus-associated. Most TCR sequences were seen very rarely across donors, but some public TCRs occurred in many. Within the 95 to 150 validation repertoires, first-cohort TCR clusters tended to co-occur, according to a later analysis.

Data came from immunoSEQ multiplex PCR; TCRdb stores just in-frame clones and leaves some out. This table has some 270,000 clones, 65% to 90% appearing once. The V end was cut by 1 base, the J end by 9 bases, with 12 bases between. The CDR3 covers 13 residues. Germline-derived CDR1 and CDR2 are SGHRS and YFSETQ. The J gene is TRBJ2-3, the V gene TRBV5-1, with TRBD1 as a possible D gene (6 bases). Sequencing input: PBMCs. The receptor's source is a woman aged 18 to 35 in good health and CMV-seronegative. In DNA, the CDR3 is TGCGCCAGCAGCTTGACAGGGATGGAGACGCAGTATTTT. Protein sequence: CASSLTGMETQYF.